This T cell receptor beta chain was captured by sequencing in a study of T-cell memory formation after mild COVID-19. V was clipped by 8 bases and J by 2 bases, with 9 bases between them. Germline V CDR1 and CDR2: DFQATT, SNEGSKA (reference sequence). The CDR3 runs to 11 residues. A single record per CDR3 protein comes from TCRdb applying MiXCR to the 5' RACE reads. Of around 470,000 distinct CDR3 sequences in the sample, roughly 20% were seen once. In this sample, this clonotype turned up a few times. This sequence originates from an adult woman who had mild COVID-19 (a few samples of this study predate the infection). Cell type and time point are not known. Specimen: PBMCs or a T cell subset sorted from them (not recorded which). The gene calls are TRBV20-1 and TRBJ2-5, with D possibly being TRBD2 (6 bases). The CDR3 bases are TGCAGTCTTAGCGGACAAGAGACCCAGTACTTC. This encodes CSLSGQETQYF.